A selection of T cell receptor beta chains follows, all from one sample in a study of T-cell memory formation after mild COVID-19. TCRdb redid the calling of the 5' RACE reads with MiXCR, one entry per CDR3 protein. The table includes 350,000 to 500,000 distinct CDR3 sequences, 15% to 20% detected once. The specimen was PBMCs or a T cell subset sorted from them (not recorded which). Receptors originate from a man between 18 and 35 years old who had mild COVID-19 (a few samples of this study predate the infection). Cell type and time point are not known. The CDR3 runs from the conserved cysteine through the conserved F or W. The D gene is left open where the match is weak. Clone size is given for some rows only: seen once, a few or many times, or a class if the clone is expanded.

TRBJ2-1 | NA | NA | TRBV6-5 | TGTGCCAGCTATCAAAGTAGCCATGAGCAGTTCTTC | CASYQSSHEQFF
TRBJ1-1 | few | NA | TRBV6-5 | TGTGCCAGCAGAGACAGATACACTGAAGCTTTCTTT | CASRDRYTEAFF
TRBJ2-6 | few | NA | TRBV28 | TGTGCCAGCAGTTCTCAGGGAGCTGGGGCCAACGTCCTGACTTTC | CASSSQGAGANVLTF
TRBJ1-1 | many | NA | TRBV7-6 | TGTGCCAGCAGCTTCGCAGGGACGAACACTGAAGCTTTCTTT | CASSFAGTNTEAFF
TRBJ2-5 | NA | NA | TRBV5-1 | TGCGCCAGCAGCTTGGCCGGGCCGGAGGAGACCCAGTACTTC | CASSLAGPEETQYF
TRBJ2-2 | few | TRBD2 | TRBV4-2 | TGTGCCAGCAGCCAAGAGCCGGGACTAGCGGGCACCGGGGAGCTGTTTTTT | CASSQEPGLAGTGELFF
TRBJ2-5 | few | TRBD1 | TRBV12-3/TRBV12-4 | TGTGCCAGCAGATCGACAGGGACCAGTGAGACCCAGTACTTC | CASRSTGTSETQYF
TRBJ1-5 | few | TRBD1 | TRBV5-1 | TGCGCCAGCACACCGACAGGGAATCCTGATCAGCCCCAGCATTTT | CASTPTGNPDQPQHF
TRBJ2-7 | NA | NA | TRBV13 | TGTGCCAGCAGCTTAGGCTGGCAACAGTACTACGAGCAGTACTTC | CASSLGWQQYYEQYF
TRBJ2-7 | NA | TRBD1 | TRBV13 | TGTGCCAGCAGACGACAGGGAGAGAACTCCTACGAGCAGTACTTC | CASRRQGENSYEQYF
TRBJ1-1 | many | NA | TRBV7-9 | TGTGCCAGCAGCGCATCGTCAGGGAGCACTGAAGCTTTCTTT | CASSASSGSTEAFF
TRBJ1-2 | NA | TRBD1 | TRBV29-1 | TGCAGCGTGGCCCAGACAGGGAAGCCCGCGTTTGGCTACACCTTC | CSVAQTGKPAFGYTF
TRBJ2-1 | few | NA | TRBV10-2 | TGCGCCAGCAAGGACTCCGCCTACAATGAGCAGTTCTTC | CASKDSAYNEQFF
TRBJ2-3 | few | TRBD1 | TRBV5-1 | TGCGCCAGCACCCACCCGGGGACAGGGCACACAGATACGCAGTATTTT | CASTHPGTGHTDTQYF
TRBJ2-1 | few | TRBD2 | TRBV5-1 | TGCGCCAGCAGCTTTAGCGGGGCTGCCTACAATGAGCAGTTCTTC | CASSFSGAAYNEQFF
TRBJ2-5 | few | NA | TRBV20-1 | TGCAGTGCTAGAATAGGGGGGTTGGAGACCCAGTACTTC | CSARIGGLETQYF
TRBJ2-3 | NA | TRBD2 | TRBV6-5 | TGTGCCAGCAGTCCCCGGGAAGCGGGGGGGTCAGATACGCAGTATTTT | CASSPREAGGSDTQYF
TRBJ2-5 | NA | NA | TRBV5-1 | TGCGCCAGCGCCGGGGACATTCAAGAGACCCAGTACTTC | CASAGDIQETQYF
TRBJ2-3 | many | NA | TRBV7-2 | TGTGCCAGCAGCCAGACCGGTAGCCCCCCAGATACGCAGTATTTT | CASSQTGSPPDTQYF
TRBJ2-2 | few | NA | TRBV7-2 | TGTGCCAGCAGTTTACAGGGGGGGGAAGAGGAGCTGTTTTTT | CASSLQGGEEELFF
TRBJ2-7 | once | NA | TRBV14 | TGTGCCAGCAGCCACCGGACTTCCTGGGCTGACGAGCAGTACTTC | CASSHRTSWADEQYF
TRBJ2-1 | NA | NA | TRBV7-9 | TGTGCCAGCACGACAGTCTATGAGCAGTTCTTC | CASTTVYEQFF
TRBJ1-5 | NA | NA | TRBV27 | TGTGCCAGCGGGATCTCGACGGCCTTCAATCAGCCACAGCATTTT | CASGISTAFNQPQHF
TRBJ1-1 | few | NA | TRBV5-1 | TGCGCCAGCAGCCCGCGAGAGGGCAGGAACACTGAAGCTTTCTTT | CASSPREGRNTEAFF
TRBJ1-6 | few | TRBD1 | TRBV7-2 | TGTGCCAGCAGCCGCTCGGGACAGAGAAATTCACCCCTCCACTTT | CASSRSGQRNSPLHF
TRBJ2-1 | NA | NA | TRBV28 | TGTGCCAGCAGTTTAGAGGGACGTAGAAATGAGCAGTTCTTC | CASSLEGRRNEQFF
TRBJ2-5 | NA | TRBD1 | TRBV6-2/TRBV6-3 | TGTGCCAGCAGAAAACGGACAGGGGGGTTCGGGACCCAGTACTTC | CASRKRTGGFGTQYF
TRBJ2-5 | few | NA | TRBV12-3/TRBV12-4 | TGTGCCAGCAGTTTCCGGTCACCCCCCCAAGAGACCCAGTACTTC | CASSFRSPPQETQYF
TRBJ1-1 | NA | NA | TRBV6-5 | TGTGCCAGCAGTTACTCGGGCAACCTGAACACTGAAGCTTTCTTT | CASSYSGNLNTEAFF
TRBJ2-5 | NA | NA | TRBV7-3 | TGTGCCAGCAGCCCGAATGCGGGACAGCAAGAGACCCAGTACTTC | CASSPNAGQQETQYF
TRBJ1-2 | NA | TRBD1 | TRBV7-9 | TGTGACAGCAGCCCACAGGGGGCCGGTAACTATGGCTACACCTTC | CDSSPQGAGNYGYTF
TRBJ1-2 | NA | NA | TRBV5-1 | TGCGCCACCAAAGACAGCCACCTTAACTATGGCTACACCTTC | CATKDSHLNYGYTF
TRBJ1-6 | few | NA | TRBV4-3 | TGCGCCAGCAGCCAAGCCCCCAGGGCTTCACCCCTCCACTTT | CASSQAPRASPLHF
TRBJ2-7 | NA | NA | TRBV5-1 | TGCGCCAGCAGCTTGGGCCCCACCGCCGTGGAGCAGTACTTC | CASSLGPTAVEQYF
TRBJ2-3 | NA | TRBD2 | TRBV2 | TGTGCCAGCAGCGCCGAGCGGGGGGGCCTGGCGGATACGCAGTATTTT | CASSAERGGLADTQYF
TRBJ1-2 | few | NA | TRBV9 | TGTGCCAGCAGCCCACGGGACTTTAACTATGGCTACACCTTC | CASSPRDFNYGYTF
TRBJ1-4 | NA | TRBD1 | TRBV7-2 | TGTGCCAGCAGTCTTGGGACAGCCGGGTCTCAAAATGAAAAACTGTTTTTT | CASSLGTAGSQNEKLFF
TRBJ1-1 | NA | NA | TRBV7-2 | TGTGCCAGCAGCTTACGGGGCCCCTCGGACACTGAAGCTTTCTTT | CASSLRGPSDTEAFF
TRBJ1-5 | NA | NA | TRBV7-6 | TGTGCCAGCAGCTTAGCGACAGCAGGTCAGCCCCAGCATTTT | CASSLATAGQPQHF
TRBJ2-2 | many | NA | TRBV11-1 | TGTGCCAGCAGCTTAGTCGGCGGAAACACCGGGGAGCTGTTTTTT | CASSLVGGNTGELFF
TRBJ2-5 | NA | TRBD1 | TRBV24-1 | TGTGCCACCAGTGGCCCGACAGGGAGCGAGACCCAGTACTTC | CATSGPTGSETQYF
TRBJ2-7 | NA | NA | TRBV6-5 | TGTGCCAGCAGTTATTATAGCTCCTACGAGCAGTACTTC | CASSYYSSYEQYF
TRBJ2-7 | NA | NA | TRBV27 | TGTGCCAGCAGTCCTTACCGCCAGGGGTACGAGCAGTACTTC | CASSPYRQGYEQYF
TRBJ2-1 | few | TRBD2 | TRBV12-3/TRBV12-4 | TGTGCCAGCAGCAAGGGACTAGCGGGAAAGAGCTCCTACAATGAGCAGTTCTTC | CASSKGLAGKSSYNEQFF